This TCR beta chain was identified during a study of regulatory T cells in long-lasting Graves disease. Study-level background: The antithyroid drugs taken by newly diagnosed Graves' patients had been used for under 3 months. Findings of the study overall: TRBV28 was favored in persistent disease, as were TRBJ1-2 and TRBJ2-5. Those with persistent Graves' had less TCR diversity than newly diagnosed patients.

Stated time point: newly diagnosed GD, antithyroid drugs for less than 3 months. PBMC-derived RNA was used for the TCR library. Through Arm-PCR of CDR3 regions and iRepertoire HTBI primers, TCR beta libraries were built. How the authors handled the data: Identified segments across samples numbered 55 to 70 TRBV and 14 to 15 TRBJ. TCRdb used MiXCR to reprocess the multiplex PCR reads, holding one entry per CDR3 protein. V and J calls and clone size were set by TCRdb, not the authors. The table includes a few hundred thousand distinct CDR3 sequences, approximately 12% detected once. Germline V CDR1 and CDR2: MDHEN, SYDVKM. The length of the CDR3 is 11 residues. In this sample, this clonotype turned up a few times. The antigen is undetermined. The junction does not match germline at one end; this may be a read error. The sample also formed part of further work on T cells in Graves' hyperthyroidism and ophthalmopathy.

The source was peripheral blood mononuclear cells (PBMCs), collected at new diagnosis, from a patient treated with antithyroid drugs. This chain links TRBV28 with TRBJ2-4, with 7 bases matching TRBD1. This clonotype originated in a man aged 25-45 years with Graves disease. The DNA of the CDR3 is TGTGCCAGCAGCTTGAATGGACAGGCGGTCTTC. Protein: CASSLNGQAVF.